This T cell receptor beta chain appears in the sequencing data of a study of blood T cell repertoires in COVID-19. Across the study: Material from acute and convalescent COVID-19 was sourced from the United States, Italy and Spain. PBMCs, B-cell-depleted T cells, or T cells were the source of the cDNA or gDNA that made up the material.

Authors' methods: Amplification from reference gene primers served as the basis for estimated nucleated cell counts. Data came from immunoSEQ multiplex PCR; TCRdb stores just in-frame clones and leaves some out. That table gives V, J and clone size, and the DNA gave D and trimming. The profile shows about 260,000 clones, more than 80% of them singletons. This clonotype originated in a woman aged 40 to 55 with acute or convalescent COVID-19. The sequenced sample was peripheral blood.

CDR3 sequence (DNA): TGTGCCAGCAGACCGCCGGGACAGGGGTACACTGAAGCTTTCTTT. Amino acids: CASRPPGQGYTEAFF. The rearrangement joins TRBV2 to TRBJ1-1; 10 bases match TRBD1. The CDR3 has 15 amino acids. V was pared by 6 bases and J by 3 bases, with 7 bases of the junction left unmatched. Germline V CDR1 and CDR2: SNHLY, FYNNEI.